In its sample, the clone carrying this T cell receptor (beta chain) was seen a few times. Its antigen is undetermined. A much bigger clone sits one base away, suggesting this may be a read error. This specimen comes from a study of post-analysis software for immune sequencing data. Prepared libraries of TCR beta cDNA carried unique molecular identifiers. Input populations of roughly 1 to 10 million T cells gave rise to a few hundred thousand cDNA molecules. MiXCR was run by TCRdb on the PCR reads, yielding one entry per CDR3 protein. The sample holds over 250,000 distinct CDR3 sequences, just over 35% seen once. Notes on the study in general: F-measure co-clustering was strong for batch-matched samples.

Input material: blood. The receptor's source is a girl aged 5 to 17 with multiple sclerosis.

The CDR3 is CASSFNRGDTDTQYF. DNA of the CDR3: TGTGCCAGCAGTTTCAACAGGGGGGACACAGATACGCAGTATTTT. The chain employs TRBV12-3 or TRBV12-4 and TRBJ2-3; TRBD1 aligns across 8 bases. The junction had 4 bases not matched to a gene; V was cut back by 3 bases and J by 2 bases. The CDR3 has 15 residues.